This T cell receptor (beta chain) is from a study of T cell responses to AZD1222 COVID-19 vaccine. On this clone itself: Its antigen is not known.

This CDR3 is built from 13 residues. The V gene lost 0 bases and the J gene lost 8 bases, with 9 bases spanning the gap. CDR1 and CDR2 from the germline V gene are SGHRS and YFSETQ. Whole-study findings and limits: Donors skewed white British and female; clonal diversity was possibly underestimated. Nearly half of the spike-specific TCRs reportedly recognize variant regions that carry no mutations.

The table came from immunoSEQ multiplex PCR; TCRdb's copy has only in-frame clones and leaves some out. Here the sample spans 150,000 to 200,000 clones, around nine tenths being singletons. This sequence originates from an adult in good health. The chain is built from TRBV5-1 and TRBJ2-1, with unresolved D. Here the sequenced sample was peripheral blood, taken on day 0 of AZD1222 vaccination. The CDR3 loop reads CASSLVGLDEQFF. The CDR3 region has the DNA TGCGCCAGCAGCTTGGTAGGGCTGGATGAGCAGTTCTTC.